Presented here are 2 T cell receptor beta chains from one specimen sequenced in a study of shared clonotypes between healthy human individuals. TCRdb's copy holds only in-frame clones and misses some; the assay was immunoSEQ multiplex PCR. The sample shows about 1 million clones, about 80% of them seen only once. Sequences were obtained from memory CD4+ T cells from PBMCs. Specified subset: CD45RA-negative fraction. These receptors came from a young man in good health. Some clones in this sample may be carry-over from other donors' samples.

Details on this clone: At the DNA level, this CDR3 is encoded by other sequences in the same sample as well. The J gene is TRBJ2-5, the V gene TRBV30; D not certain. This CDR3 region has 12 residues. The V and J ends lost 0 bases and 5 bases respectively, with 7 bases between them. CDR1 is GTSNPN, CDR2 SVGIG, per germline (reference sequence). In DNA form, the CDR3 reads TGTGCCTGGAGTGTTACTGGGGAGACCCAGTACTTC. Encoded protein: CAWSVTGETQYF. The variable domain in full, with the rest retrieved from reference TRBV30 and TRBJ2-5, is SQTIHQWPATLVQPVGSPLSLECTVEGTSNPNLYWYRQAAGRGLQLLFYSVGIGQISSEVPQNLSASRPQDRQFILSSKKLLLSDSGFYLCAWSVTGETQYFGPGTRLLVL.

The gene calls are TRBV6-5 and TRBJ2-5, with D possibly matching TRBD2 (5 bases). V gave up 2 bases and J gave up 6 bases, with 10 bases separating them. CDR3 length equals 13 residues. CDR1 MNHEY and CDR2 SVGAGI come from the germline V gene. As DNA, the CDR3 is TGTGCCAGCAGTTACCGGGGTTCGCAGACCCAGTACTTC. Residues: CASSYRGSQTQYF.